A single sample gave rise to the 30 T cell receptor beta chains below, sequenced in a study of T cells after yellow fever vaccination. TCRdb analysed the 5' RACE reads with MiXCR anew, one entry per CDR3 protein. The sample gives approximately 450,000 distinct CDR3 sequences, roughly 20% of which show up once; roughly a sixth is in the top ten. This specimen consisted of PBMCs, obtained before the yellow fever booster vaccination. These receptors were collected from a man aged 18 to 30 who received the YFV17D yellow fever vaccine.

For this clonotype: A junction boundary mismatches the germline segment, possibly from a read error. The J gene is TRBJ1-1, the V gene TRBV20-1, with a tentative D call TRBD1 (5 bases). Per the germline V gene, CDR1 is DFQATT and CDR2 is SNEGSKA (reference sequence). The CDR3 runs to 9 residues. This chain's CDR3 is CSAPKGRGF. The CDR3 bases are TGCAGTGCGCCGAAGGGGAGAGGCTTT.

This clonotype occurred a few times. The V gene is TRBV7-8, the J gene TRBJ1-1; D uncertain. The germline gives CDR1 SGHVS, CDR2 FQNEAQ. Trimming removed 2 bases at V and 2 bases at J, with 12 bases between. The CDR3 sequence is 15 residues long. CDR3 DNA sequence: TGTGCCAGCAGCTTATCAGCGGGGAGTAACACTGAAGCTTTCTTT. As protein: CASSLSAGSNTEAFF.

This rearrangement joins TRBV4-3 to TRBJ1-2, with no clear D. V lost 5 bases, J lost 8 bases, and 12 bases lay in between. The CDR3 extends over 12 amino acids. The germline gives CDR1 LGHNA, CDR2 YSLEER. CDR3 protein: CASSAPGRGYTF. The CDR3 nucleotides read TGCGCCAGCAGCGCCCCGGGAAGGGGCTACACCTTC.

This clonotype was counted once. The chain links TRBV18 to TRBJ2-7; 9 bases fit TRBD1. The CDR3 is made up of 14 amino acids. Germline lookup yields CDR1 KGHSH and CDR2 LQKENI. V lost 2 bases and J lost 5; bases outside the gene matches: 4. The CDR3 DNA follows: TGTGCCAGCTCACCATCCGGGACAGGGAACGAGCAGTACTTC. This encodes CASSPSGTGNEQYF.

V usage is TRBV12-3 or TRBV12-4 and J usage is TRBJ2-3; D remains ambiguous. V was pared by 5 bases and J by 3 bases, with 9 bases between. This CDR3 has 13 residues. CDR3 nucleotide sequence: TGTGCCAGCAGTCCGAGGATGACAGATACGCAGTATTTT. Protein sequence: CASSPRMTDTQYF.

This clonotype was seen only a few times. V is TRBV7-8 and J is TRBJ2-1; TRBD2 matches 8 bases. The CDR3 has 17 residues. J gave up 0 bases and V 4 bases, and 8 bases lay outside the gene matches. Per the germline V gene, CDR1 is SGHVS and CDR2 is FQNEAQ. The CDR3 sequence is CASSSEGRGDSYNEQFF. In DNA form, the CDR3 reads TGTGCCAGCAGCTCAGAGGGGCGGGGGGACTCCTACAATGAGCAGTTCTTC.

This chain links TRBV6-5 with TRBJ2-3, with a possible D match to TRBD2 (5 bases). Trimming removed 2 bases from V and 5 bases from J, with 11 bases in between. The V gene's germline CDR1 is MNHEY and CDR2 SVGAGI. The CDR3 is made up of 14 amino acids. The CDR3 nucleotides are TGTGCCAGCAGTTACGGGCTCCGGGGAGATACGCAGTATTTT. This gives the protein CASSYGLRGDTQYF.

The genes are TRBV5-1 and TRBJ1-1; TRBD1 matches 9 bases. The CDR3 is 13 amino acids. V lost 2 bases and J lost 6; bases outside the gene matches: 2. Germline V gene data show CDR1 as SGHRS and CDR2 as YFSETQ. CDR3 DNA: TGCGCCAGCAGCTTCTGGACAGGGGCTGAAGCTTTCTTT. This sequence encodes CASSFWTGAEAFF.

This clonotype has just a few counts. The rearrangement links TRBV24-1 to TRBJ2-1; a possible D gene is TRBD2 (6 bases). The germline gives CDR1 KGHDR, CDR2 SFDVKD. CDR3 length: 13 residues. V gave up 10 bases and J gave up 0 bases, with 9 bases separating them. The CDR3 DNA reads TGTGCCACTAGCGGTAGCTCCTACAATGAGCAGTTCTTC. This sequence encodes CATSGSSYNEQFF.

This sequence joins TRBV16 and TRBJ2-7; D is unclear. V shed 3 bases and J shed 3 bases, with 9 bases lying between them. CDR3 length: 13 residues. In germline, CDR1 is KGHSY, CDR2 FQNENV. The CDR3 sequence: CASSHLVIYEQYF. The CDR3 DNA is TGTGCCAGCAGCCACCTCGTAATCTACGAGCAGTACTTC.

This clonotype was detected a few times. The gene calls are TRBV12-3 or TRBV12-4 and TRBJ2-5, with 7 bases aligning to TRBD2. The CDR3 is 12 residues long. V dropped 4 bases and J dropped 5; count of bases not matched to a gene: 1. The CDR3 DNA follows: TGTGCCAGCAGTTGGGGAGGGGAGACCCAGTACTTC. This encodes CASSWGGETQYF.

This clonotype was observed a few times. This chain connects TRBV20-1 to TRBJ2-3; TRBD2 matches 10 bases. Germline assignment: CDR1 DFQATT and CDR2 SNEGSKA (reference sequence). The ends lost 5 bases at V and 7 bases at J; junction bases unmatched: 9. The CDR3 length is 14 residues. This CDR3 reads CSAPSGGAWYTQYF. DNA of the CDR3: TGCAGTGCTCCGAGCGGGGGGGCATGGTATACGCAGTATTTT.

This clonotype was counted a few times. The chain is built from TRBV20-1 and TRBJ1-2, with 8 bases identical to TRBD1. Unmatched junction bases numbered 3, after V lost 1 base and J lost 2 bases. Germline V gene lookup returns CDR1 DFQATT and CDR2 SNEGSKA (reference sequence). The CDR3 loop spans 14 amino acids. CDR3 sequence: CSARVTGGNYGYTF. The CDR3 nucleotides are TGCAGTGCTAGAGTAACAGGGGGGAACTATGGCTACACCTTC.

The chain recombines TRBV6-5 with TRBJ1-1; possible D gene TRBD1, 5 bases. The V and J ends lost 0 bases and 0 bases respectively, with 8 bases between them. This CDR3 is built from 15 residues. The germline CDR1 and CDR2 sequences are MNHEY and SVGAGI. Here the CDR3 DNA reads TGTGCCAGCAGTTACTCAAGGGGCCTGAACACTGAAGCTTTCTTT. It is translated as CASSYSRGLNTEAFF.

The rearrangement uses TRBV5-1 and TRBJ1-3; possibly TRBD1 for D (5 bases). Germline-derived CDR1 and CDR2 are SGHRS and YFSETQ. V lost 0 bases to trimming and J lost 6 bases, with 13 bases between them. The CDR3 has 15 residues. The CDR3 loop reads CASSLGGRSENTIYF. CDR3 in DNA: TGCGCCAGCAGCTTGGGGGGCCGGTCGGAAAACACCATATATTTT.

The CDR3, as DNA: TGCAGCGTTGAAGATCGAAGGACCCAAGAGACCCAGTACTTC. This encodes CSVEDRRTQETQYF. The gene calls are TRBV29-1 and TRBJ2-5, with unresolved D. There are 14 residues in the CDR3. The germline CDR1 and CDR2 sequences are SQVTM and ANQGSEA. Trimming left V 0 bases short and J 1 base short, with 9 bases between.

The chain carries TRBV2 and TRBJ2-3; D not certain. CDR1 and CDR2 (germline): SNHLY, FYNNEI. CDR3 length: 11 amino acids. Trimming removed 6 bases from V and 9 bases from J, with 10 bases in between. The CDR3 nucleotides read TGTGCCAGCAGCCAATTTACGACGCAGTATTTT. The encoded protein is CASSQFTTQYF.

The CDR3 region has the DNA TGTGCCACGCGAAACGGGGGCAGTGAGCAGTTCTTC. Translating gives CATRNGGSEQFF. The chain links TRBV12-3 or TRBV12-4 to TRBJ2-1, with D tentatively TRBD1 or TRBD2 (6 bases each). Trimming removed 10 bases from V and 9 bases from J, with 16 bases in between. The CDR3 sequence is 12 residues long.

The V call is TRBV10-3, the J call TRBJ2-2, with 8 bases that match TRBD2. Germline CDR1 reads ENHRY; CDR2 reads SYGVKD. The CDR3 loop spans 15 amino acids. With V trimmed by 6 bases and J by 3 bases, 6 bases remained unmatched. CDR3 nucleotide sequence: TGTGCCATCAGGACGGGCGGGGGGTACACCGGGGAGCTGTTTTTT. It yields the protein CAIRTGGGYTGELFF.

The sample holds a few counts of this clonotype. V is TRBV6-1 and J is TRBJ2-6; no definite D call. The CDR3 extends over 13 amino acids. Looked up from germline, CDR1 is MNHNS and CDR2 is SASEGT. The V end was cut by 7 bases, the J end by 0 bases, with 4 bases between. The CDR3 coding sequence is TGTGCCAGCAAACGCTCTGGGGCCAACGTCCTGACTTTC. Translation gives CASKRSGANVLTF.

This clonotype was observed many times. The chain couples TRBV29-1 to TRBJ2-3, with D possibly TRBD2 on 5 matching bases. V shed 4 bases and J shed 6 bases, with 11 bases lying between them. The germline V gene has CDR1 SQVTM and CDR2 ANQGSEA. There are 12 residues in the CDR3. The chain's CDR3 is CSVVLSGDTQYF. The CDR3 DNA reads TGCAGCGTTGTGCTATCGGGGGATACGCAGTATTTT.

Only a few counts were recorded for this clonotype. V is TRBV7-9 and J is TRBJ2-3, with TRBD1 as a possible D gene (6 bases). CDR3 length: 12 amino acids. CDR1 and CDR2 (germline): SEHNR, FQNEAQ (reference sequence). Trimming cost V 6 bases and J 5 bases, with 9 bases left between them. The DNA for the CDR3 is TGTGCCAGCAGGGGGGCGGGAGATACGCAGTATTTT. Amino acid sequence: CASRGAGDTQYF.

The sample holds a few counts of this clonotype. The chain recombines TRBV20-1 with TRBJ2-1; D is undetermined. V was cut by 0 bases and J by 9 bases, with 18 bases left in between. Per the germline V gene, CDR1 is DFQATT and CDR2 is SNEGSKA (reference sequence). The CDR3 runs to 15 residues. CDR3 residues: CSARDRLVGGSEQFF. The CDR3 coding sequence is TGCAGTGCTAGAGATCGGTTAGTAGGCGGCTCTGAGCAGTTCTTC.

The chain combines TRBV18 with TRBJ1-2; D remains unclear. V was shortened by 0 bases and J by 8 bases, with 10 bases between the two germline ends. Germline V gives CDR1 KGHSH, CDR2 LQKENI. This CDR3 spans 13 amino acids. Here the CDR3 DNA reads TGTGCCAGCTCACCACCGGGGTCGCGAGGCTACACCTTC. Its protein product is CASSPPGSRGYTF.

In this sample, this clonotype turned up a few times. The J gene is TRBJ2-5, the V gene TRBV6-2 or TRBV6-3; 14 nucleotides match TRBD2. CDR1 is MNHEY, CDR2 SVGEGT, per germline. V lost 5 bases, J lost 3 bases, and 14 bases stayed unmatched. The CDR3 has 19 residues. The CDR3: CASSLPRLAGGNTKETQYF. CDR3 in DNA: TGTGCCAGCAGTCTACCCAGACTAGCGGGGGGGAATACTAAAGAGACCCAGTACTTC.

This clonotype was seen a handful of times. The gene calls are TRBV20-1 and TRBJ2-4, with D perhaps assigned TRBD1 or TRBD2 (5 bases each). This CDR3 is 15 amino acids long. V was clipped by 6 bases and J by 0 bases, with 15 bases between them. Looked up from germline, CDR1 is DFQATT and CDR2 is SNEGSKA (reference sequence). This CDR3 reads CSAPRRGIAKNIQYF. In DNA form, the CDR3 reads TGCAGTGCCCCGAGACGGGGCATAGCCAAAAACATTCAGTACTTC.

In its sample, this clonotype was seen a few times. This chain uses TRBV7-7 with TRBJ2-5, with TRBD2 matching 9 bases. Germline assignment: CDR1 SSHAT and CDR2 FNYEAQ (reference sequence). The ends lost 5 bases at V and 0 bases at J; junction bases unmatched: 22. The CDR3 has 21 residues. CDR3 sequence (DNA): TGTGCCAGCAGCCCCCATGTTCTAGCGGGGCGCCTAACGGGGAACCAAGAGACCCAGTACTTC. Protein sequence: CASSPHVLAGRLTGNQETQYF.

This clonotype was observed a few times. The V and J genes are TRBV20-1 and TRBJ2-7, with TRBD1 identical over 7 bases. V lost 1 base and J lost 6; bases outside the gene matches: 3. This CDR3 spans 12 amino acids. CDR1 is DFQATT and CDR2 is SNEGSKA in the germline V gene (reference sequence). The CDR3 coding sequence is TGCAGTGCTAGAGCTACAGGGGTCGAGCAGTACGTC. As protein: CSARATGVEQYV.

The table lists this clonotype with many counts. V is TRBV20-1 and J is TRBJ2-3; possible D gene TRBD2, 7 bases. The CDR3 has 15 amino acids. V was pared by 0 bases and J by 6 bases, with 16 bases between. The V gene's germline CDR1 is DFQATT and CDR2 SNEGSKA (reference sequence). As DNA, the CDR3 is TGCAGTGCTAGAGATCTGAGGGGGGGAGGGGATACGCAGTATTTT. The encoded protein is CSARDLRGGGDTQYF.

This clonotype turned up a few times. The CDR3: CSAPGPGDTQYF. The CDR3 bases are TGCAGTGCTCCCGGACCGGGGGATACGCAGTATTTT. The chain links TRBV20-1 to TRBJ2-3; tentative D call: TRBD2 (5 bases). Per the germline V gene, CDR1 is DFQATT and CDR2 is SNEGSKA (reference sequence). Trimming cost V 5 bases and J 6 bases, with 12 bases left between them. The CDR3 totals 12 residues.